This TCR beta chain was found in a study of shared clonotypes between healthy human individuals. Clones were sequenced by immunoSEQ multiplex PCR, and TCRdb holds only the in-frame ones, with some missing. The table includes approximately 2.1 million clones, 85% to 95% detected once. This CDR3 spans 14 amino acids. The germline gives CDR1 SNHLY, CDR2 FYNNEI. Trimming removed 0 bases from V and 8 bases from J; junction bases left unmatched: 0. In regard to this clone: Antigen specificity is unknown.

Healthy adults negative for HIV, lacking recent acute infections or vaccinations, served as donors. CD45RA+ naive and CD45RA-negative memory subsets were separated from CD4+ cells. Points from the study as a whole: Researchers sampled blood only, noting tissue repertoires likely differ.

The material sequenced was naive CD4+ T cells from PBMCs. Sample subset: CD45RA+ positively selected. This chain links TRBV2 with TRBJ1-4; 10 nucleotides line up with TRBD1. This TCR was sampled from a man younger than 30 in good health. Some clones in this sample may be carry-over from other donors' samples. The CDR3 coding sequence is TGTGCCAGCAGTGAAGCGGGACAGGGGGAAAAACTGTTTTTT. Protein sequence: CASSEAGQGEKLFF.